Shown below are 9 T cell receptor beta chains from a single sample sequenced in a study of shared clonotypes between healthy human individuals. TCRdb keeps only in-frame clones here, not all; method: immunoSEQ multiplex PCR. This sample has 550,000 to 850,000 clones, with roughly 72% found just once. The sequenced sample consisted of memory CD4+ T cells sorted from blood. Subset denoted: CD45RA-negative fraction. The receptors here all came from a woman aged 25-40 years in good health.

Note on this clone: Different DNA sequences within this sample yield the same CDR3. This chain's CDR3 is CASSLQGPYEQYF. CDR3 coding DNA: TGTGCCAGCAGCCTTCAGGGTCCCTACGAGCAGTACTTC. The chain combines TRBV28 with TRBJ2-7, with a possible D match to TRBD1 (5 bases). The V gene lost 6 bases and the J gene lost 2 bases, with 11 bases spanning the gap. The germline gives CDR1 MDHEN, CDR2 SYDVKM. The CDR3 has 13 amino acids.

The rearrangement joins TRBV5-6 to TRBJ1-3; maybe TRBD1 (5 bases). Trimming removed 3 bases from V and 3 bases from J, with 13 bases in between. This CDR3 contains 15 residues. Per germline, CDR1 SGHDT and CDR2 YYEEEE. The DNA of the CDR3 is TGTGCCAGCAGCTGGGGCCTTAACCTTGGAAACACCATATATTTT. Translated, it gives CASSWGLNLGNTIYF.

The chain uses TRBV11-2 and TRBJ2-2; possible D gene TRBD2, 7 bases. Trimming stripped 1 base from V and 6 bases from J, with 18 bases between. The CDR3 extends over 17 amino acids. CDR1 SGHAT and CDR2 FQNNGV come from the germline V gene. The CDR3 nucleotides are TGTGCCAGCAGCTTAGTCCGAGGGGGGAGGGCCTCCGGGGAGCTGTTTTTT. Amino acids: CASSLVRGGRASGELFF.

The chain carries TRBV7-5 and TRBJ1-5. TRBV7-5 is tagged as a pseudogene. CDR3 length equals 15 residues. CDR3 in DNA: TGTGTCAGAAGCTTCGGGGCGGGATTGTGTCAGCCCCAGCATTTT. Its protein is CVRSFGAGLCQPQHF.

The J gene is TRBJ2-7, the V gene TRBV25-1, with D tentatively TRBD1 (5 bases). Germline V lookup: CDR1 MGHDK, CDR2 SYGVNS. V was cut by 3 bases and J by 4 bases, with 13 bases left in between. The CDR3 is made up of 14 amino acids. As DNA, the CDR3 is TGTGCCAGCAGTGACGCCGTTACAGGTTACGAGCAGTACTTC. Translating gives CASSDAVTGYEQYF.

V gene TRBV5-5 combines with J gene TRBJ1-5; 7 nucleotides match TRBD1. J lost 2 bases, V lost 5 bases, and 4 bases had no gene match. CDR3 size: 14 residues. The V gene's germline CDR1 is SGHKS and CDR2 YYEKEE (reference sequence). CDR3 nucleotide sequence: TGTGCCAGCAGACCTACAGGGGGCAATCAGCCCCAGCATTTT. It translates to CASRPTGGNQPQHF.

This clone was counted a single time. This chain joins TRBV27 and TRBJ2-3; D possibly corresponds to TRBD1 (6 bases). In germline, CDR1 is MNHEY, CDR2 SMNVEV (reference sequence). V shed 2 bases and J shed 2 bases, with 11 bases lying between them. This CDR3 region has 15 residues. CDR3 protein: CASSLGRGNTDTQYF. The CDR3 nucleotides read TGTGCCAGCAGTTTAGGCAGGGGCAACACAGATACGCAGTATTTT.

J is TRBJ1-1 and V is TRBV2, with a possible D match to TRBD1 (5 bases). V was pared by 3 bases and J by 7 bases, with 12 bases between. The germline CDR1 and CDR2 sequences are SNHLY and FYNNEI. The CDR3 length is 13 residues. CDR3 protein: CASSEGELGEAFF. The CDR3, as DNA: TGTGCCAGCAGTGAGGGGGAGCTCGGTGAAGCTTTCTTT.

The chain carries TRBV28 and TRBJ1-2; possibly TRBD1 for D (5 bases). V lost 2 bases, J lost 4 bases, and 11 bases lay in between. Germline lookup yields CDR1 MDHEN and CDR2 SYDVKM. CDR3 size: 14 residues. The CDR3 spells CASSLEGTPYGYTF. CDR3 DNA: TGTGCCAGCAGTTTAGAAGGGACCCCCTATGGCTACACCTTC.